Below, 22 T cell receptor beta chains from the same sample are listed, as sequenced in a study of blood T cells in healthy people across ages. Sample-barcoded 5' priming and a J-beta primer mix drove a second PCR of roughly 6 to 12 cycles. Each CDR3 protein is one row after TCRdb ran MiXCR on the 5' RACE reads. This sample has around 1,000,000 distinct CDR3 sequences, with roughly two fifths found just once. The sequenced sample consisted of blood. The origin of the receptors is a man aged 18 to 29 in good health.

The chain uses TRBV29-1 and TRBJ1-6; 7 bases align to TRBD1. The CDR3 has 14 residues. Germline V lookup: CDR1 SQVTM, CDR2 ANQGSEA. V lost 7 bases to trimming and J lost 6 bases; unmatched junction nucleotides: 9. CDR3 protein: CSAHSRDSNSPLHF. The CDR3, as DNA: TGCAGCGCTCACAGCAGGGACAGTAATTCACCCCTCCACTTT.

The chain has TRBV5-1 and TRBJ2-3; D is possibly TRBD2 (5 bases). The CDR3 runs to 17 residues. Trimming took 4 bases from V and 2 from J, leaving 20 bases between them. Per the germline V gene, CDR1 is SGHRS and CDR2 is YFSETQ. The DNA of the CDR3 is TGCGCCAGCAGCCCCAACCCTCTAGCTCCCGACACAGATACGCAGTATTTT. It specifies CASSPNPLAPDTDTQYF.

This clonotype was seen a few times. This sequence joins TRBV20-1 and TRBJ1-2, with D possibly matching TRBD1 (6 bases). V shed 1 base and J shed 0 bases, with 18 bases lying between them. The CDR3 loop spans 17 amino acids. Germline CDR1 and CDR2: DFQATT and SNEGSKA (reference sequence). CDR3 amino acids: CSARAEDSHYTNYGYTF. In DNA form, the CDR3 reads TGCAGTGCTAGAGCAGAGGACAGCCACTATACTAACTATGGCTACACCTTC.

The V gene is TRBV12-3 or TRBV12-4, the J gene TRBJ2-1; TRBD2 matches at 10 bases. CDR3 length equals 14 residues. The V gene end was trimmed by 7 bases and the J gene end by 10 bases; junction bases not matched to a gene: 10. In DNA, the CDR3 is TGTGCCAGCATCCGTAGCGGGAGGTTATCCGAGCAGTTCTTC. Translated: CASIRSGRLSEQFF.

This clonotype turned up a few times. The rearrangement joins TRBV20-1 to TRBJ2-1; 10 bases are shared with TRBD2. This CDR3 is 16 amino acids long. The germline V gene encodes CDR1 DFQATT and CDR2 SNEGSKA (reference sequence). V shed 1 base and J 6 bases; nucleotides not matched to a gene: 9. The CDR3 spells CSARAISGGLLNEQFF. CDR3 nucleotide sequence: TGCAGTGCTAGAGCTATTAGCGGGGGGTTACTCAATGAGCAGTTCTTC.

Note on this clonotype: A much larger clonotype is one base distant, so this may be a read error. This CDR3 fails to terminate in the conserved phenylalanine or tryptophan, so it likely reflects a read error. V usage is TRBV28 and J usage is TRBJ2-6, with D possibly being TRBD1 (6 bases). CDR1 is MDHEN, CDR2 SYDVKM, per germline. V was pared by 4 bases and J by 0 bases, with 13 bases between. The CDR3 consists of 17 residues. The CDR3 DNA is TGTGCCAGCAGTTCGGCAGGGGAATTCTCTGGGGCCAACGTCCTGACTTAC. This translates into CASSSAGEFSGANVLTY.

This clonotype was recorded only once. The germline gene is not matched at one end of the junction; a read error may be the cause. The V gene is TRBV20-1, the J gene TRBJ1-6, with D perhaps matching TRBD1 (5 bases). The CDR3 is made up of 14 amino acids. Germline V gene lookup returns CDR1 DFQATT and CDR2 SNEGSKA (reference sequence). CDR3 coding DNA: TGCAGTGCTCCCCCAGTCAGGGATAAGTCACCCCTCCACTTT. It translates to CSAPPVRDKSPLHF.

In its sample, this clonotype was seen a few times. The CDR3, as DNA: TGTGCCAGCCGCGAAAACGGAGGCGAAGCTTTCTTT. This sequence encodes CASRENGGEAFF. V and J are TRBV27 and TRBJ1-1; D uncertain. This CDR3 is 12 amino acids long. V was cut by 8 bases and J by 8 bases, with 15 bases left in between. CDR1 is MNHEY and CDR2 is SMNVEV in the germline V gene (reference sequence).

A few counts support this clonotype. The CDR3 sequence: CASSPSPGQVNTEAFF. The CDR3 nucleotides are TGTGCCAGCAGCCCTAGCCCGGGACAGGTGAACACTGAAGCTTTCTTT. This chain joins TRBV27 and TRBJ1-1, with TRBD1 identical over 8 bases. The CDR3 contains 16 residues. CDR1 MNHEY and CDR2 SMNVEV come from the germline V gene (reference sequence). Losses at the gene ends were 6 bases for V and 0 bases for J; bases not matched to a gene: 9.

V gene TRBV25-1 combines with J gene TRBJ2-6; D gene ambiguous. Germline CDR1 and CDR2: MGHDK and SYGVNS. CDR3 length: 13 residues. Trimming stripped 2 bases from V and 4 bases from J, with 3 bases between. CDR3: CASSEPGANVLTF. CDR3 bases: TGTGCCAGCAGTGAACCCGGGGCCAACGTCCTGACTTTC.

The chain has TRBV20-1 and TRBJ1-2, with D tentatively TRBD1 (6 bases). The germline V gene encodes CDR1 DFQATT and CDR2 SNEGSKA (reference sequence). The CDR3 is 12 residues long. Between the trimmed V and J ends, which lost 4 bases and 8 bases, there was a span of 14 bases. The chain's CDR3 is CSAKQGVRGYTF. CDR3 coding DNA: TGCAGTGCTAAACAGGGTGTCCGGGGCTACACCTTC.

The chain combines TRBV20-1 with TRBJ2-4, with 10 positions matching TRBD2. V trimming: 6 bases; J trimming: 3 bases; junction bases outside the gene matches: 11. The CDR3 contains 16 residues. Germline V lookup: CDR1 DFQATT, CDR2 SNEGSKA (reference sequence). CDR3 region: CSAHLAGVGGKNIQYF. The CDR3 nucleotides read TGCAGTGCACACCTAGCGGGGGTGGGTGGCAAAAACATTCAGTACTTC.

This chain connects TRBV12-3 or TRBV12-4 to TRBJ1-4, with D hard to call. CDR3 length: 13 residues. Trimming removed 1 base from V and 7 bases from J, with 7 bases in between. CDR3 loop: CASSLEKGEKLFF. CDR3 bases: TGTGCCAGCAGTTTAGAGAAGGGTGAAAAACTGTTTTTT.

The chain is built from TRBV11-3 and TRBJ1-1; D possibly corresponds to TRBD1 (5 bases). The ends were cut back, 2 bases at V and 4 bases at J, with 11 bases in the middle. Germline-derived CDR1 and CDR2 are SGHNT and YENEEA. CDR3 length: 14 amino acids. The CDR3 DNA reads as TGTGCCAGCAGCTTAAAGGGGCCGCCCACTGAAGCTTTCTTT. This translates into CASSLKGPPTEAFF. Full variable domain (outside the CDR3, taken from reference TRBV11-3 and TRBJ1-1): EAGVVQSPRYKIIEKKQPVAFWCNPISGHNTLYWYLQNLGQGPELLIRYENEEAVDDSQLPKDRFSAERLKGVDSTLKIQPAELGDSAVYLCASSLKGPPTEAFFGQGTRLTVV.

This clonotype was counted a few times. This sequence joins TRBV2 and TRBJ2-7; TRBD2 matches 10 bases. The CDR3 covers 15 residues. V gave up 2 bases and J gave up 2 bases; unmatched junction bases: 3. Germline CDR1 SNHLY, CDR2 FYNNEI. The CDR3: CASSERTSGTYEQYF. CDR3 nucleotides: TGTGCCAGCAGTGAACGGACTAGCGGAACCTACGAGCAGTACTTC.

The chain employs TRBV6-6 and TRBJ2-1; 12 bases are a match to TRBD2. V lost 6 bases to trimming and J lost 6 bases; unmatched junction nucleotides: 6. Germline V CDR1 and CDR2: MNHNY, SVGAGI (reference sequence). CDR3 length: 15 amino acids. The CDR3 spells CASRQGLAGANEQFF. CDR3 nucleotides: TGTGCCAGCAGACAGGGACTAGCGGGTGCCAATGAGCAGTTCTTC.

The CDR3 reads CASSYRSGQNYGYTF. CDR3 DNA sequence: TGTGCCAGCAGTTACCGGTCTGGGCAGAACTATGGCTACACCTTC. The J gene is TRBJ1-2, the V gene TRBV6-6; D unclear. V was clipped by 2 bases and J by 2 bases, with 12 bases between them. CDR1 is MNHNY and CDR2 is SVGAGI in the germline V gene (reference sequence). The CDR3 runs 15 residues.

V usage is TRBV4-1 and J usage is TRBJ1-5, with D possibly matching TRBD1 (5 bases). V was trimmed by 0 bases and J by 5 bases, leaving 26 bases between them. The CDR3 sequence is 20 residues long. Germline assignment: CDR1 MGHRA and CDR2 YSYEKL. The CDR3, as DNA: TGCGCCAGCAGCCAAGAAGGGTCTTCGTGCACAGGAAAGGTGGATCAGCCCCAGCATTTT. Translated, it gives CASSQEGSSCTGKVDQPQHF.

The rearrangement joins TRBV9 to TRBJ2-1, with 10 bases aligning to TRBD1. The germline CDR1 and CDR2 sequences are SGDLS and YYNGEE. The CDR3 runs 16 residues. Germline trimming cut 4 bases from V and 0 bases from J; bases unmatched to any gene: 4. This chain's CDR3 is CASSRGDRGSYNEQFF. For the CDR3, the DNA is TGTGCCAGCAGCAGGGGGGACAGGGGCTCCTACAATGAGCAGTTCTTC.

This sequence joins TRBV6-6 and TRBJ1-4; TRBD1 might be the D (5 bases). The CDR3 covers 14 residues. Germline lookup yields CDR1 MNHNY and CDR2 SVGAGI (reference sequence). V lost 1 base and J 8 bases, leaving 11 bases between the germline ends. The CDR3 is CASSYWGVGEKLFF. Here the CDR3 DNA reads TGTGCCAGCAGTTACTGGGGGGTCGGAGAAAAACTGTTTTTT.

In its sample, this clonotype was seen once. DNA for the CDR3: TGCGCCAGCAGCTTGGCACCCGGGACTAGCGGTTACAATGAGCAGTTCTTC. It codes for CASSLAPGTSGYNEQFF. The chain couples TRBV5-1 to TRBJ2-1; TRBD2 agrees at 11 bases. This CDR3 is 17 amino acids long. From germline, CDR1 is SGHRS and CDR2 YFSETQ. The junction had 6 bases not matched to a gene; V was cut back by 0 bases and J by 4 bases. The variable domain in full, with the rest retrieved from reference TRBV5-1 and TRBJ2-1, is KAGVTQTPRYLIKTRGQQVTLSCSPISGHRSVSWYQQTPGQGLQFLFEYFSETQRNKGNFPGRFSGRQFSNSRSEMNVSTLELGDSALYLCASSLAPGTSGYNEQFFGPGTRLTVL.

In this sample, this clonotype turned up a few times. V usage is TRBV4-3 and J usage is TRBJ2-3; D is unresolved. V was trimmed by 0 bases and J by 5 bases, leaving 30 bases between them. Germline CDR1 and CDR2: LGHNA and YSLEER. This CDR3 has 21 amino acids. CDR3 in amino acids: CASSQDTAPLVPDETRDTQYF. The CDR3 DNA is TGCGCCAGCAGCCAAGATACGGCCCCACTTGTCCCTGACGAAACCAGAGATACGCAGTATTTT.